The next 7 T cell receptor beta chains were all read from a single sample in a study of T cells in Graves' hyperthyroidism and ophthalmopathy. What was amplified from RNA transcripts were TCR beta CDR3 regions. The TCR CDR3 first-round RT-PCR relied on the HTBI primer set. TCRdb re-analysed the multiplex PCR reads in MiXCR, keeping a single row per CDR3 protein. Of roughly 700,000 distinct CDR3 sequences listed, roughly a sixth are singletons. Sequencing was done on a sample of blood. Receptor source: a man over 45 with Graves' hyperthyroidism.

Ten or more counts support this clonotype. The chain has TRBV27 and TRBJ1-1, with 11 positions matching TRBD1. Trimming cost V 5 bases and J 0 bases; bases outside gene matches: 8. Germline values: CDR1 MNHEY, CDR2 SMNVEV (reference sequence). The CDR3 length is 17 residues. CDR3 nucleotides: TGTGCCAGCAGTGGACGGGACAGGGGGTGGATGAACACTGAAGCTTTCTTT. Its protein is CASSGRDRGWMNTEAFF.

This clonotype was observed a handful of times. V is TRBV27 and J is TRBJ2-3; no clear D. Trimming left V 6 bases short and J 2 bases short, with 12 bases between. This CDR3 comprises 14 residues. Germline CDR1 and CDR2: MNHEY and SMNVEV (reference sequence). This CDR3 is CASSDPDLTDTQYF. The CDR3 DNA follows: TGTGCCAGCAGCGACCCAGACCTCACAGATACGCAGTATTTT.

This clonotype was observed many times. The genes are TRBV27 and TRBJ1-2; D unresolved. This CDR3 has 13 residues. V lost 5 bases, J lost 4 bases, and 11 bases lay in between. The germline V gene encodes CDR1 MNHEY and CDR2 SMNVEV (reference sequence). CDR3 protein: CASSEARVYGYTF. As DNA, the CDR3 is TGTGCCAGCAGTGAAGCAAGGGTCTATGGCTACACCTTC.

Comment on this clonotype: This may be a read error: a much more frequent sequence differs by one nucleotide. V usage is TRBV14 and J usage is TRBJ1-6, with a possible D match to TRBD1 (5 bases). Germline CDR1 SGHDN, CDR2 FVKESK. The CDR3 is 17 residues long. The CDR3 spells CANSQVYRSSYNSPLHF. The CDR3 DNA sequence: TGTGCCAACAGCCAAGTCTACAGGAGCTCCTATAATTCACCCCTCCACTTT.

The chain joins TRBV20-1 to TRBJ2-1, with unresolved D. V shed 0 bases and J shed 2 bases, with 14 bases lying between them. In germline, CDR1 is DFQATT, CDR2 SNEGSKA (reference sequence). This CDR3 has 16 amino acids. CDR3 protein: CSARDPIHATYNEQFF. The DNA for the CDR3 is TGCAGTGCTAGAGACCCTATTCACGCCACCTACAATGAGCAGTTCTTC.

The V call is TRBV28, the J call TRBJ1-5; D remains unclear. Trimming removed 3 bases at V and 6 bases at J, with 15 bases between. The germline V gene encodes CDR1 MDHEN and CDR2 SYDVKM. The CDR3 is 15 residues long. The CDR3 region is CASSFTTDGIQPQHF. The CDR3 DNA reads TGTGCCAGCAGTTTTACCACTGATGGAATTCAGCCCCAGCATTTT.

This clonotype came up a few times. This chain uses TRBV6-1 with TRBJ2-7; D is possibly TRBD1 (5 bases). CDR1 is MNHNS and CDR2 is SASEGT in the germline V gene. Between the trimmed V and J ends, which lost 6 bases and 6 bases, there was a span of 12 bases. This CDR3 spans 12 amino acids. CDR3 sequence reads: CASRQVPREQYF. CDR3 DNA: TGTGCCAGCAGACAGGTTCCTCGCGAGCAGTACTTC.